A selection of T cell receptor beta chains follows, all from one sample in a study of beta chain features in type 1 diabetes. Produced via immunoSEQ multiplex PCR; TCRdb's table is partial and in-frame only. The sample includes hundreds of thousands of clones, 9% to 10% seen only once; the top ten take about 0.037%. Sequencing input: naive CD4+ T cells from blood. The receptors stem from a woman younger than 35 in good health. The CDR3 runs from the conserved cysteine through the conserved F or W. A D gene is named only where the DNA matches it firmly.

TRBV7-9	TRBJ2-1	.	CASSTQPYNEQFF
TRBV2	TRBJ1-5	.	CASSGERNQPQHF
TRBV4-1	TRBJ1-2	TRBD1	CASRSGTGEMGYGYTF
TRBV11-2	TRBJ2-3	TRBD2	CASTSLGGEGQDTQYF
TRBV18	TRBJ2-1	.	CASSQRATSYEQFF
TRBV5-4	TRBJ2-1	.	CASAKGGDNEQFF
TRBV6-5	TRBJ2-3	TRBD1	CASSRQGDDTQYF
TRBV30	TRBJ2-3	TRBD1	CAWSDGQGITDTQYF
TRBV6-1	TRBJ2-6	.	CASSGRSPSSSGANVLTF
TRBV5-5	TRBJ2-2	.	CASRSGTENTGELFF
TRBV14	TRBJ2-7	.	CASSQPGREQYF
TRBV27	TRBJ2-7	.	CASSPAGQKLAWEQYF
TRBV5-4	TRBJ2-2	TRBD1	CASSARTGNTGELFF
TRBV4-2	TRBJ2-5	TRBD2	CASSDAGGLETQYF
TRBV18	TRBJ2-3	.	CASSPQGVGDTQYF
TRBV6-1	TRBJ2-1	.	CASSEVRSYQFF
TRBV4-1	TRBJ2-4	TRBD2	CASSQDRGAGGANIQYF
TRBV4-1	TRBJ2-5	TRBD2	CASSQEAVGLDPKETQYF
TRBV30	TRBJ2-3	.	CAWSVRAATDTQYF
TRBV11-2	TRBJ1-2	TRBD1	CASSHIRTGSNYGYTF
TRBV9	TRBJ1-1	.	CASSVGAQNTEAFF
TRBV7-2	TRBJ1-4	.	CASSPTLSPRGEKLFF
TRBV7-8	TRBJ2-5	.	CASSLGPGDQETQYF
TRBV10-3	TRBJ2-7	TRBD1	CAVALTGTGDEQYF
TRBV5-1	TRBJ1-1	TRBD1	CASSLGDREYTEAFF
TRBV9	TRBJ1-1	.	CASSVGQMNTEAFF